A single sample is the source of the 30 T cell receptor beta chains below, sequenced in a study of identical twins. TCRdb ran MiXCR on the 5' RACE reads and lists one entry per CDR3 protein. Found here are under 1 million distinct CDR3 sequences, approximately 13% of them singletons; the top ten hold around 1.5%. In addition, the sample was reused for a study of yellow fever vaccine responses in identical twins.

What was sequenced was PBMCs. These receptor sequences come from a woman aged 18 to 35 in good health.

In this sample, this clonotype turned up a few times. The gene calls are TRBV19 and TRBJ1-2; TRBD1 is a possible D gene (5 bases). The CDR3 totals 13 residues. Germline CDR1 and CDR2: LNHDA and SQIVND (reference sequence). The V end was cut by 8 bases, the J end by 4 bases, with 14 bases between. The CDR3 DNA sequence: TGTGCCAGTCGGGACGGTCCAACCTATGGCTACACCTTC. Its translation: CASRDGPTYGYTF.

This clonotype has more than one count but fewer than ten. The V gene is TRBV27, the J gene TRBJ2-7; D might be TRBD2 (5 bases). The CDR3 sequence is 15 residues long. The germline V and J ends were trimmed by 5 bases and 5 bases, with 19 bases remaining between them. Germline CDR1 reads MNHEY; CDR2 reads SMNVEV (reference sequence). The CDR3: CASSPLGLARHEQYF. The CDR3 region has the DNA TGTGCCAGCAGTCCCCTGGGATTAGCGCGGCACGAGCAGTACTTC.

In its sample, this clonotype was seen a few times. V and J are TRBV7-9 and TRBJ2-7, with 7 bases aligning to TRBD2. The CDR3 has 15 residues. The V gene's germline CDR1 is SEHNR and CDR2 FQNEAQ (reference sequence). J was trimmed by 7 bases and V by 2 bases; bases with no gene match: 11. The CDR3 protein is CASSLSISGLEEQYF. In DNA form, the CDR3 reads TGTGCCAGCAGCTTAAGCATTAGCGGGCTGGAGGAGCAGTACTTC.

The chain is built from TRBV28 and TRBJ1-1; D remains unclear. Per the germline V gene, CDR1 is MDHEN and CDR2 is SYDVKM. This CDR3 region has 15 residues. V lost 3 bases and J lost 0, with 11 bases in between. The CDR3 here is CASSFPNSLNTEAFF. The CDR3 coding sequence is TGTGCCAGCAGTTTTCCTAACAGTCTGAACACTGAAGCTTTCTTT.

The rearrangement links TRBV28 to TRBJ1-2; no firm D call. The CDR3 has 13 residues. The V and J ends lost 3 bases and 8 bases respectively, with 13 bases between them. In germline, CDR1 is MDHEN, CDR2 SYDVKM. The CDR3 sequence: CASSFEGIRGYTF. In nucleotides, the CDR3 is TGTGCCAGCAGTTTTGAGGGCATTCGGGGCTACACCTTC.

CDR3 amino acids: CASSLLGGLSNQPQHF. The DNA for the CDR3 is TGTGCCAGCAGTTTACTAGGAGGCCTTAGCAATCAGCCCCAGCATTTT. The rearrangement uses TRBV28 and TRBJ1-5; D gene uncertain. The CDR3 is 16 residues long. CDR1 and CDR2 from the germline V gene are MDHEN and SYDVKM. The V end was cut by 2 bases, the J end by 0 bases, with 11 bases between.

This chain joins TRBV5-1 and TRBJ2-1; D not certain. Per the germline V gene, CDR1 is SGHRS and CDR2 is YFSETQ. The CDR3 is made up of 13 amino acids. V was pared by 0 bases and J by 8 bases, with 9 bases between. For the CDR3, the DNA is TGCGCCAGCAGCTTGGGGGCCAGACATGAGCAGTTCTTC. This translates into CASSLGARHEQFF.

This clonotype was seen repeatedly, ten times or more. V is TRBV27 and J is TRBJ2-1; D may be TRBD1 (5 bases). With 7 bases removed from V and 2 bases from J, the gap between germline ends came to 27 bases. Germline V CDR1 and CDR2: MNHEY, SMNVEV (reference sequence). The CDR3 has 19 amino acids. CDR3 nucleotide sequence: TGTGCCAGCACCCCCGACAGACGAACCGACGAAGGGCCCTACAATGAGCAGTTCTTC. Amino acid sequence: CASTPDRRTDEGPYNEQFF.

This clonotype occurred many times. This chain connects TRBV7-8 to TRBJ2-5, with D perhaps matching TRBD1 (6 bases). CDR3 length: 14 residues. Germline V gene data show CDR1 as SGHVS and CDR2 as FQNEAQ. V was shortened by 1 base and J by 5 bases, with 11 bases between the two germline ends. CDR3 protein: CASSLGYRVETQYF. The CDR3 DNA is TGTGCCAGCAGCTTAGGCTACAGGGTGGAGACCCAGTACTTC.

The chain has TRBV4-2 and TRBJ2-3, with a possible D match to TRBD2 (6 bases). This CDR3 comprises 16 residues. V lost 4 bases and J 0 bases, leaving 14 bases between the germline ends. In germline, CDR1 is LGHNA, CDR2 YNFKEQ. CDR3 sequence: CASSRSPGGSTDTQYF. The CDR3 DNA reads as TGTGCCAGCAGCCGCTCCCCCGGGGGAAGCACAGATACGCAGTATTTT.

The genes are TRBV24-1 and TRBJ2-7, with TRBD1 identical over 9 bases. The CDR3 extends over 14 amino acids. Germline-derived CDR1 and CDR2 are KGHDR and SFDVKD. V trimming: 4 bases; J trimming: 4 bases; junction bases outside the gene matches: 4. For the CDR3, the DNA is TGTGCCACCAGTGAAGCCGGGACAGGGTACGAGCAGTACTTC. Translated: CATSEAGTGYEQYF.

In its sample, this clonotype was seen a few times. The rearrangement joins TRBV12-3 or TRBV12-4 to TRBJ2-1, with 7 nucleotides matching TRBD2. The CDR3 runs to 13 residues. J was trimmed by 6 bases and V by 10 bases; bases with no gene match: 9. The CDR3 loop reads CATSWGGVNEQFF. The CDR3, as DNA: TGTGCCACCTCATGGGGGGGAGTCAATGAGCAGTTCTTC.

The gene calls are TRBV20-1 and TRBJ1-3, with D uncertain. In germline, CDR1 is DFQATT, CDR2 SNEGSKA (reference sequence). This CDR3 is built from 14 residues. V lost 0 bases, J lost 0 bases, and 6 bases lay in between. CDR3 bases: TGCAGTGCTAGAGATGGGAGCTCTGGAAACACCATATATTTT. Its translation: CSARDGSSGNTIYF.

This clonotype occurred a few times. The V call is TRBV29-1, the J call TRBJ2-1, with D perhaps TRBD1 or TRBD2 (5 bases each). Trimming removed 6 bases at V and 0 bases at J, with 15 bases between. Germline CDR1 and CDR2: SQVTM and ANQGSEA. The CDR3 extends over 15 amino acids. For the CDR3, the DNA is TGCAGCGTCATTTTCCGGGGCAACTCCTACAATGAGCAGTTCTTC. This encodes CSVIFRGNSYNEQFF.

This clonotype has only a few counts. The chain carries TRBV4-1 and TRBJ2-5, with unresolved D. Germline values: CDR1 MGHRA, CDR2 YSYEKL. V gave up 0 bases and J gave up 7 bases, with 18 bases separating them. The CDR3 extends over 16 amino acids. The CDR3, as DNA: TGCGCCAGCAGCCAAGATTATGCAGCAGTGTTGGGGACCCAGTACTTC. Translating it yields CASSQDYAAVLGTQYF.

In this sample, this clonotype turned up many times. V and J are TRBV5-6 and TRBJ1-1; 9 positions agree with TRBD1. Per the germline V gene, CDR1 is SGHDT and CDR2 is YYEEEE. Trimming took 5 bases from V and 5 from J; bases not matched to a gene: 7. CDR3 length: 14 residues. CDR3 region: CASRRDRAGTEAFF. CDR3 in DNA: TGTGCCAGCAGACGGGACAGGGCGGGGACTGAAGCTTTCTTT.

This clonotype showed up many times. This chain uses TRBV7-7 with TRBJ1-6; D ambiguous. V dropped 9 bases and J dropped 0 bases, with 6 bases sitting between them. CDR3 length: 13 amino acids. Germline CDR1 and CDR2: SSHAT and FNYEAQ (reference sequence). CDR3 protein: CASSSSYNSPLHF. CDR3 bases: TGTGCCAGTTCTAGCTCCTATAATTCACCCCTCCACTTT.

DNA for the CDR3: TGTGCCACCAGTGGTCCCGCTGGCGGGGATGGCTACACCTTC. Encoded protein: CATSGPAGGDGYTF. The gene calls are TRBV24-1 and TRBJ1-2; D gene ambiguous. Germline CDR1 and CDR2: KGHDR and SFDVKD. V was cut by 5 bases and J by 6 bases, with 15 bases left in between. The CDR3 runs 14 residues.

This clonotype was picked up a small number of times. The V and J genes are TRBV6-5 and TRBJ2-5, with D maybe TRBD1 (5 bases). Trimming shortened V by 4 bases and J by 5 bases, and 14 bases separated the two germline ends. Germline lookup yields CDR1 MNHEY and CDR2 SVGAGI. This CDR3 region has 14 residues. The CDR3 loop is CASSLTVKGETQYF. DNA of the CDR3: TGTGCCAGCAGTTTGACGGTAAAGGGGGAGACCCAGTACTTC.

This clonotype has a count of ten or more. J is TRBJ1-4 and V is TRBV12-3 or TRBV12-4; TRBD1 is a possible D gene (5 bases). The CDR3 runs to 14 residues. Deletions cut 2 bases from V and 4 bases from J, with 8 bases between. The CDR3 sequence is CASSLWGDNEKLFF. The CDR3 coding sequence is TGTGCCAGCAGTTTATGGGGGGATAATGAAAAACTGTTTTTT.

The rearrangement links TRBV5-5 to TRBJ1-3; D call uncertain. V was shortened by 6 bases and J by 2 bases, with 24 bases between the two germline ends. There are 18 residues in the CDR3. Germline CDR1 is SGHKS and CDR2 is YYEKEE (reference sequence). This chain's CDR3 is CASIHDWGLGGAGNTIYF. As DNA, the CDR3 is TGTGCCAGCATACACGATTGGGGTTTGGGAGGTGCTGGAAACACCATATATTTT.

This rearrangement joins TRBV2 to TRBJ2-7; D is unclear. CDR3 length equals 13 residues. CDR1 is SNHLY and CDR2 is FYNNEI in the germline V gene. The ends were cut back, 5 bases at V and 6 bases at J, with 14 bases in the middle. CDR3 sequence: CASSPFTEGEQYF. CDR3 coding DNA: TGTGCCAGCAGTCCCTTTACAGAAGGCGAGCAGTACTTC.

The chain employs TRBV7-8 and TRBJ2-1; D may be TRBD1 (5 bases). Germline loops: CDR1 SGHVS, CDR2 FQNEAQ. The CDR3 length is 17 residues. The V end was cut by 1 base, the J end by 0 bases, with 13 bases between. CDR3 nucleotide sequence: TGTGCCAGCAGCTTAGGATACAGACAGAGCTCCTACAATGAGCAGTTCTTC. Amino acid sequence: CASSLGYRQSSYNEQFF.

J is TRBJ2-2 and V is TRBV7-3, with D uncertain. The CDR3 consists of 15 residues. CDR1 and CDR2 (germline): SGHTA, FQGTGA. The ends were cut back, 2 bases at V and 2 bases at J, with 9 bases in the middle. The CDR3 DNA reads TGTGCCAGCAGCTTAGGGCAAATTAACACCGGGGAGCTGTTTTTT. This sequence encodes CASSLGQINTGELFF.

The genes are TRBV11-3 and TRBJ2-3; D may be TRBD1 (6 bases). CDR1 and CDR2 (germline): SGHNT, YENEEA. The CDR3 has 15 residues. V was trimmed by 0 bases and J by 3 bases, leaving 10 bases between them. The CDR3 sequence: CASSLEGTPTDTQYF. In DNA, the CDR3 is TGTGCCAGCAGCTTAGAGGGGACACCGACAGATACGCAGTATTTT.

In its sample, this clonotype was seen a few times. The chain combines TRBV5-1 with TRBJ2-7, with 13 bases aligning to TRBD2. V lost 4 bases to trimming and J lost 4 bases; unmatched junction nucleotides: 8. This CDR3 comprises 16 residues. Germline V gives CDR1 SGHRS, CDR2 YFSETQ. In DNA, the CDR3 is TGCGCCAGCAGCATTGGACTAGCGGGAGCCCATTACGAGCAGTACTTC. Translation: CASSIGLAGAHYEQYF.

This clonotype was detected only a few times. The chain has TRBV12-3 or TRBV12-4 and TRBJ1-4; possible D gene TRBD1, 5 bases. V shed 5 bases and J shed 3 bases, with 10 bases lying between them. The CDR3 covers 14 residues. CDR3 in amino acids: CASSPGRANEKLFF. The CDR3 nucleotides read TGTGCCAGCAGTCCAGGGAGGGCTAATGAAAAACTGTTTTTT.

The chain employs TRBV12-3 or TRBV12-4 and TRBJ2-7; tentative D call: TRBD1 (6 bases). The CDR3 runs to 15 residues. Between the trimmed V and J ends, which lost 7 bases and 5 bases, there was a span of 21 bases. The chain's CDR3 is CASTDREWGRNEQYF. CDR3 nucleotide sequence: TGTGCCAGCACCGATCGTGAGTGGGGGCGTAACGAGCAGTACTTC.

As DNA, the CDR3 is TGCGCCAGCAATGTTCAACGTCGGCGGGGTAATTCACCCCTCCACTTT. The encoded protein is CASNVQRRRGNSPLHF. V and J are TRBV5-1 and TRBJ1-6; no clear D. This CDR3 is built from 16 residues. Deletions cut 6 bases from V and 6 bases from J, with 19 bases between. The germline V gene has CDR1 SGHRS and CDR2 YFSETQ.

There are many counts of this clonotype. V gene TRBV20-1 combines with J gene TRBJ2-7, with a weak D call TRBD1 (6 bases). Germline assignment: CDR1 DFQATT and CDR2 SNEGSKA (reference sequence). V lost 6 bases, J lost 2 bases, and 11 bases lay in between. This CDR3 has 12 residues. The CDR3 nucleotides read TGCAGTGCAGGGGGAAACACCTACGAGCAGTACGTC. It yields the protein CSAGGNTYEQYV.